In its sample, the clone carrying this TCR beta chain was seen a few times. The antigen remains unidentified. Time point: blood at routine non-recurrence follow-up after resection. Extraction of whole RNA from tumor, nontumor lung or frozen PBMC preceded unsorted sequencing. Single TCR cDNA molecules each had their own unique molecular identifier. TCRdb re-derived calls from the 5' RACE reads in MiXCR, one entry per CDR3 protein. The data contain about 120,000 distinct CDR3 sequences, about 12% of them singletons. This sample was taken from a study of spatial heterogeneity in lung cancer. Whole-study findings and limits: Whereas they appeared in blood less at follow-up, ubiquitous expanded tumor TCRs appeared there more at resection.

Germline CDR1 reads SGHRS; CDR2 reads YFSETQ. V was shortened by 3 bases and J by 5 bases, with 17 bases between the two germline ends. The CDR3 totals 15 residues. The sequencing used PBMCs, collected at follow-up. The receptor was derived from a male donor with early-stage non-small cell lung cancer. The gene calls are TRBV5-1 and TRBJ2-5; D tentatively reads TRBD1 or TRBD2 (5 bases each). This CDR3 reads CASSSDGTAEETQYF. The CDR3 DNA sequence: TGCGCCAGCAGCTCAGACGGGACCGCCGAGGAGACCCAGTACTTC.